What follows are 8 T cell receptor beta chains derived from one specimen sequenced in a study of identical twins. TCRdb independently ran MiXCR on the 5' RACE reads; one entry per CDR3 protein. The sample yields 400,000 to 550,000 distinct CDR3 sequences, roughly an eighth seen once. These same data were also listed under a study on yellow fever vaccine responses in identical twins.

Sequencing was performed on CD4+ T cells sorted from blood. Receptors were obtained from a woman younger than 35 in good health.

This clonotype has a count of ten or more. The chain employs TRBV12-3 or TRBV12-4 and TRBJ1-1; no firm D call. V lost 4 bases to trimming and J lost 0 bases, with 6 bases between them. This CDR3 contains 13 residues. The CDR3 DNA follows: TGTGCCAGCAGTTCCCGAGTGAACACTGAAGCTTTCTTT. Translated: CASSSRVNTEAFF.

This clonotype showed up just a few times. The rearrangement links TRBV11-3 to TRBJ2-2; a possible D gene is TRBD2 (5 bases). Per germline, CDR1 SGHNT and CDR2 YENEEA. V lost 0 bases to trimming and J lost 7 bases, with 15 bases between them. CDR3 size: 16 residues. The CDR3 spells CASSLEGWDSDGELFF. The DNA for the CDR3 is TGTGCCAGCAGCTTAGAGGGCTGGGATAGCGACGGGGAGCTGTTTTTT.

V usage is TRBV20-1 and J usage is TRBJ2-5, with D possibly matching TRBD2 (5 bases). The CDR3 length is 15 residues. The V end lost 3 bases, the J end lost 2 bases, and 16 bases lay between the germline ends. Germline CDR1 and CDR2: DFQATT and SNEGSKA (reference sequence). The CDR3 protein is CSASGVLAQQETQYF. CDR3 coding DNA: TGCAGTGCTAGTGGTGTGTTAGCGCAGCAAGAGACCCAGTACTTC.

Many counts were recorded for this clonotype. V gene TRBV7-8 combines with J gene TRBJ1-1; a weak D match, TRBD1 (6 bases). V was cut by 1 base and J by 1 base, with 10 bases left in between. This CDR3 contains 15 residues. Per the germline V gene, CDR1 is SGHVS and CDR2 is FQNEAQ. Written as DNA, the CDR3 is TGTGCCAGCAGCTTAGGGACAGTAACGAACACTGAAGCTTTCTTT. As protein: CASSLGTVTNTEAFF.

This clonotype was picked up many times. This chain links TRBV12-3 or TRBV12-4 with TRBJ2-1, with 7 bases fitting TRBD2. Trimming took 5 bases from V and 2 from J; bases not matched to a gene: 6. This CDR3 is 15 amino acids long. The CDR3: CASSGRAGTYNEQFF. The CDR3 DNA sequence: TGTGCCAGCAGTGGTAGAGCGGGAACCTACAATGAGCAGTTCTTC.

Ten or more counts support this clonotype. This chain uses TRBV15 with TRBJ2-1; 11 nucleotides agree with TRBD2. From germline, CDR1 is LNHNV and CDR2 YYDKDF (reference sequence). CDR3 size: 18 residues. Trimming at V came to 0 bases and at J to 4 bases, leaving 8 bases not matched to a gene. DNA for the CDR3: TGTGCCACCAGCAGAGATATGTCTAGCGGGAGGCGGTACAATGAGCAGTTCTTC. This sequence encodes CATSRDMSSGRRYNEQFF. Filled out from reference TRBV15 and TRBJ2-1, the complete variable domain reads DAMVIQNPRYQVTQFGKPVTLSCSQTLNHNVMYWYQQKSSQAPKLLFHYYDKDFNNEADTPDNFQSRRPNTSFCFLDIRSPGLGDTAMYLCATSRDMSSGRRYNEQFFGPGTRLTVL.

The genes are TRBV20-1 and TRBJ2-3; the match to TRBD2 covers 7 bases. The CDR3 spans 17 residues. V lost 3 bases, J lost 0 bases, and 12 bases stayed unmatched. The V gene's germline CDR1 is DFQATT and CDR2 SNEGSKA (reference sequence). Here the CDR3 reads CSASLPKRGHSTDTQYF. DNA for the CDR3: TGCAGTGCTAGCCTTCCGAAGCGGGGCCACAGCACAGATACGCAGTATTTT.

The chain combines TRBV7-2 with TRBJ2-3; D uncertain. With 3 bases removed from V and 2 bases from J, the gap between germline ends came to 12 bases. Germline CDR1 reads SGHTA; CDR2 reads FQGNSA. The CDR3 runs to 15 residues. CDR3 DNA sequence: TGTGCCAGCAGCTTGGGTCGGGTCACCACAGATACGCAGTATTTT. Residues: CASSLGRVTTDTQYF. Using reference TRBV7-2 and TRBJ2-3 for the parts outside the CDR3, the full variable domain is GAGVSQSPSNKVTEKGKDVELRCDPISGHTALYWYRQSLGQGLEFLIYFQGNSAPDKSGLPSDRFSAERTGGSVSTLTIQRTQQEDSAVYLCASSLGRVTTDTQYFGPGTRLTVL.